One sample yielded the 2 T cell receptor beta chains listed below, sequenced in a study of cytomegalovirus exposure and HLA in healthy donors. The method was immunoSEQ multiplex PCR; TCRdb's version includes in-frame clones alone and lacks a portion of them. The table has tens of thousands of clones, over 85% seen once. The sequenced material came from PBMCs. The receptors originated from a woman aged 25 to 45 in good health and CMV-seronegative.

CDR3 residues: CASSEGTSYYNEQFF. The CDR3 coding sequence is TGCGCCAGCAGTGAAGGGACTAGCTACTACAATGAGCAGTTCTTC. The chain recombines TRBV10-1 with TRBJ2-1, with TRBD2 matching over 9 bases. There are 15 residues in the CDR3. The J segment lost 3 bases and the V segment lost 3 bases, leaving 3 bases of the junction unmatched. CDR1 is WNHNN, CDR2 SYGVQD, per germline (reference sequence).

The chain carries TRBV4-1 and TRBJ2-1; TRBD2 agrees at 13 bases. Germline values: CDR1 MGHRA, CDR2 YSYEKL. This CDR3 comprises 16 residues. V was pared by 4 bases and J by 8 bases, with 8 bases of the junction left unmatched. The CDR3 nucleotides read TGCGCCAGCAGCCGGCCCGGGACTAGCGGGGTAGATGAGCAGTTCTTC. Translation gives CASSRPGTSGVDEQFF.